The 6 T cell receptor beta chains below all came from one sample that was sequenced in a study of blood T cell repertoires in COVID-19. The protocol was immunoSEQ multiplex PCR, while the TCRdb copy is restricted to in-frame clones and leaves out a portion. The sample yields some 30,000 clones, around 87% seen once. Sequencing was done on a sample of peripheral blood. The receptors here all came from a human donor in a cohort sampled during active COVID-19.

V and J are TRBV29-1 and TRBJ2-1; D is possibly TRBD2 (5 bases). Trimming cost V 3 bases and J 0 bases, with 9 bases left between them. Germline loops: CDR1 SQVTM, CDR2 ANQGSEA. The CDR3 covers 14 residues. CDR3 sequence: CSVDGDGSYNEQFF. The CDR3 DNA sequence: TGCAGCGTTGACGGGGATGGCTCCTACAATGAGCAGTTCTTC.

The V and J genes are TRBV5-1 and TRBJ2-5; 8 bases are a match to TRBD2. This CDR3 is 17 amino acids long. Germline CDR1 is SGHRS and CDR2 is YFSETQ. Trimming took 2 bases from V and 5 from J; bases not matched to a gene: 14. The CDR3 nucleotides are TGCGCCAGCAGCTTTCCAGGTGGCGCGGGGGGAAGGGAGACCCAGTACTTC. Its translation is CASSFPGGAGGRETQYF.

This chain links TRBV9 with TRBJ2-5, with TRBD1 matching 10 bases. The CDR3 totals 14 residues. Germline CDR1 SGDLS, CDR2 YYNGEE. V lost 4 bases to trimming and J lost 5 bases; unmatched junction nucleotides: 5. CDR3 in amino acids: CASSLTGQGETQYF. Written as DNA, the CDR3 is TGTGCCAGCAGCCTGACGGGACAGGGGGAGACCCAGTACTTC.

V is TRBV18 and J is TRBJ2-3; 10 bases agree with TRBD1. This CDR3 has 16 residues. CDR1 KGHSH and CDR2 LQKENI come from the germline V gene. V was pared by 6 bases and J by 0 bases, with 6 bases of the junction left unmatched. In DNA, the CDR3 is TGTGCCAGCTCCACCCGACAGGGGGCGAGCACAGATACGCAGTATTTT. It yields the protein CASSTRQGASTDTQYF. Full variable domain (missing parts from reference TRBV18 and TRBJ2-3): NAGVMQNPRHLVRRRGQEARLRCSPMKGHSHVYWYRQLPEEGLKFMVYLQKENIIDESGMPKERFSAEFPKEGPSILRIQQVVRGDSAAYFCASSTRQGASTDTQYFGPGTRLTVL.

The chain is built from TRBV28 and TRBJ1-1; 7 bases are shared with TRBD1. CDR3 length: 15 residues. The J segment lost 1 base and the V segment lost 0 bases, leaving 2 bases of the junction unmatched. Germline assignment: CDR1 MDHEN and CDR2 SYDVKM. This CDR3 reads CASSLWGQQNTEAFF. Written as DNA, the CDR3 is TGTGCCAGCAGTTTATGGGGACAGCAGAACACTGAAGCTTTCTTT.

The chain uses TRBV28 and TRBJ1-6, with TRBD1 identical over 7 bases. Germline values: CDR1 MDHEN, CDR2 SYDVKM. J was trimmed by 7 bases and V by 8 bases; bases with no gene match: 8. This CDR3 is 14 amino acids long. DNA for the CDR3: TGTGCCAGCCAAGGACAGGTGAGGAATTCACCCCTCCACTTT. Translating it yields CASQGQVRNSPLHF.